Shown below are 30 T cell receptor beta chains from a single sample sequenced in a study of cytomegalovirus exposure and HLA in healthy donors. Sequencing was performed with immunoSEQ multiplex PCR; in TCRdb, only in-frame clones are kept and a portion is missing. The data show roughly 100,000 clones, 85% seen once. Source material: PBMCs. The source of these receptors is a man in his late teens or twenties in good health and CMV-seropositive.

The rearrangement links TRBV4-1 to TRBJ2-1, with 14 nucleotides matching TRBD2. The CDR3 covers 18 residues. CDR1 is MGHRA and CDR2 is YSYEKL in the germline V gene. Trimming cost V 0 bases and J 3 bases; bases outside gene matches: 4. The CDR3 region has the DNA TGCGCCAGCAGCCAAGATGGAGGGACTAGCGGGAGCTACAATGAGCAGTTCTTC. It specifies CASSQDGGTSGSYNEQFF.

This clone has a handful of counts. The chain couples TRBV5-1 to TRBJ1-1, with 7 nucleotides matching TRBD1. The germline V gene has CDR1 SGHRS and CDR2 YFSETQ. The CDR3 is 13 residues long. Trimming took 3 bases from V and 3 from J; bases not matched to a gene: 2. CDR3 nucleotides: TGCGCCAGCAGCTCTCAGGGGGACACTGAAGCTTTCTTT. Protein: CASSSQGDTEAFF.

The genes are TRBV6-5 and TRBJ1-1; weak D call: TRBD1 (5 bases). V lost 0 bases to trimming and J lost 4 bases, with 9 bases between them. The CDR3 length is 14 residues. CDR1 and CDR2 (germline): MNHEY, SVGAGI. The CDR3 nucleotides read TGTGCCAGCAGTTACTCGGGGCAGGGCACTGAAGCTTTCTTT. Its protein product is CASSYSGQGTEAFF.

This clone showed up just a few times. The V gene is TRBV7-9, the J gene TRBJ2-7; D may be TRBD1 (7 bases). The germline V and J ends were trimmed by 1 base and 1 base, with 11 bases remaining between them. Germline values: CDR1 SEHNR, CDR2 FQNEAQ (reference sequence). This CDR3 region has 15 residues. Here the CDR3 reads CASSLVPGGSYEQYF. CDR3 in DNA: TGTGCCAGCAGCTTAGTCCCAGGGGGGTCCTACGAGCAGTACTTC.

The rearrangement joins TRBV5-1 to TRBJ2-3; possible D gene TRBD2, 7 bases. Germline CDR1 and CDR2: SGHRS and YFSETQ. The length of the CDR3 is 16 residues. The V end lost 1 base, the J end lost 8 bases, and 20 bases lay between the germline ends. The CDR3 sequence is CASSLSSGAAGVTQYF. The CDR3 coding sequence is TGCGCCAGCAGCTTGTCCTCAGGGGCCGCGGGGGTTACGCAGTATTTT.

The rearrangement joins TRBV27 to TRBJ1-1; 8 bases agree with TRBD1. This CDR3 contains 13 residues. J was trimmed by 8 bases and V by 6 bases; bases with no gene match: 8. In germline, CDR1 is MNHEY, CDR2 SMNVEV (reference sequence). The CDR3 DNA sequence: TGTGCCAGCAGCTCCCAGGGGGCCCACGAAGCTTTCTTT. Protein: CASSSQGAHEAFF.

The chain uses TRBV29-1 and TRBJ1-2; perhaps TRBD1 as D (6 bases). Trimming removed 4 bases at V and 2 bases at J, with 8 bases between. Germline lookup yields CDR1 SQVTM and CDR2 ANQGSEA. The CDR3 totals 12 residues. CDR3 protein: CSVGGQNYGYTF. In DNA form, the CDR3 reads TGCAGCGTTGGCGGACAGAACTATGGCTACACCTTC.

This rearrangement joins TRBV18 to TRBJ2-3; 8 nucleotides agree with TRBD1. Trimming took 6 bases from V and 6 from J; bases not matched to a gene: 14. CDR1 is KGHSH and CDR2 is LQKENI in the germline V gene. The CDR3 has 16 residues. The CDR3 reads CASSLDGTGSLDTQYF. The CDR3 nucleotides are TGTGCCAGCTCGCTAGACGGGACAGGATCGTTGGATACGCAGTATTTT.

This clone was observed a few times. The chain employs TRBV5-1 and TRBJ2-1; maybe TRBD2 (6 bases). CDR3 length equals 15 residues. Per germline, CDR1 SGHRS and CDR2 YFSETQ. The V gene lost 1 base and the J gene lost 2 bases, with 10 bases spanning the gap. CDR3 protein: CASSLSQRAYNEQFF. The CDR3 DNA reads TGCGCCAGCAGCTTGAGCCAGCGGGCCTACAATGAGCAGTTCTTC.

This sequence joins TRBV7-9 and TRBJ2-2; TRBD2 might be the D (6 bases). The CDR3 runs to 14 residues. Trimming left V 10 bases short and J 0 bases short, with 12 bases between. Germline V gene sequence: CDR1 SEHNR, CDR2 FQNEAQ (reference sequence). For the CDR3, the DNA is TGTGCCACCCTGGGGGAGGCGAACACCGGGGAGCTGTTTTTT. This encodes CATLGEANTGELFF.

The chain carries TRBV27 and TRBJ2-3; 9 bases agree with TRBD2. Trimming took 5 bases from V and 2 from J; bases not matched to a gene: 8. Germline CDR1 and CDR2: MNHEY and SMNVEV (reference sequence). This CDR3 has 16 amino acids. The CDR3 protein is CASSPWAGGITDTQYF. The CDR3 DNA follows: TGTGCCAGCAGTCCATGGGCGGGAGGGATCACAGATACGCAGTATTTT.

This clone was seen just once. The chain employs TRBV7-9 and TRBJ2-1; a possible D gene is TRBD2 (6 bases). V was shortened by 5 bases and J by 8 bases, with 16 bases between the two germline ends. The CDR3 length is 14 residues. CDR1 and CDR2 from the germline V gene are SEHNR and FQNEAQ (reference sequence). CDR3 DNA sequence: TGTGCCAGCAGCCAATTTGGTAGCGGCGATGAGCAGTTCTTC. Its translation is CASSQFGSGDEQFF.

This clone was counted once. The CDR3 region is CASSEASGYWTGELFF. CDR3 sequence (DNA): TGTGCCAGCAGTGAAGCTAGCGGATATTGGACCGGGGAGCTGTTTTTT. The chain uses TRBV6-1 and TRBJ2-2; TRBD2 might be the D (6 bases). Germline V lookup: CDR1 MNHNS, CDR2 SASEGT. Between the trimmed V and J ends, which lost 0 bases and 5 bases, there was a span of 13 bases. This CDR3 has 16 amino acids.

CDR3 in amino acids: CASSVGESGLAASYEQYF. The CDR3 DNA follows: TGTGCCAGCAGCGTAGGGGAATCGGGACTAGCGGCCTCCTACGAGCAGTACTTC. The rearrangement links TRBV9 to TRBJ2-7; 11 bases line up with TRBD2. The CDR3 is 18 amino acids. J lost 0 bases, V lost 0 bases, and 8 bases had no gene match. Per the germline V gene, CDR1 is SGDLS and CDR2 is YYNGEE.

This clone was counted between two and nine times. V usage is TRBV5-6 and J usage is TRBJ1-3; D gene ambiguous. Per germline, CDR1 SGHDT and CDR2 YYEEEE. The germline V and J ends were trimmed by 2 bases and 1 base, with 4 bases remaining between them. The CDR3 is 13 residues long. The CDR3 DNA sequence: TGTGCCAGCAGCTTCCGGTCTGGAAACACCATATATTTT. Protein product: CASSFRSGNTIYF.

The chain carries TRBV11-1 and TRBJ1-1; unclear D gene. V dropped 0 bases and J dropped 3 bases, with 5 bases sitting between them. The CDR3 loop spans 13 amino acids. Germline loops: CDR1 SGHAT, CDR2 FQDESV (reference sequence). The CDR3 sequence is CASSLAQDTEAFF. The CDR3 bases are TGTGCCAGCAGCTTAGCGCAGGACACTGAAGCTTTCTTT. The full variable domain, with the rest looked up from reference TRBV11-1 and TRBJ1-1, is EAEVAQSPRYKITEKSQAVAFWCDPISGHATLYWYRQILGQGPELLVQFQDESVVDDSQLPKDRFSAERLKGVDSTLKIQPAELGDSAMYLCASSLAQDTEAFFGQGTRLTVV.

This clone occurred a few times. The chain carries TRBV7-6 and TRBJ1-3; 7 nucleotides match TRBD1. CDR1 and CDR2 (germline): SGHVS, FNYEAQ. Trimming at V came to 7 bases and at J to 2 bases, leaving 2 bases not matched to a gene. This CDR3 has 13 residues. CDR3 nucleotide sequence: TGTGCCAGCACCACAGGGGCTGGAAACACCATATATTTT. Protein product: CASTTGAGNTIYF.

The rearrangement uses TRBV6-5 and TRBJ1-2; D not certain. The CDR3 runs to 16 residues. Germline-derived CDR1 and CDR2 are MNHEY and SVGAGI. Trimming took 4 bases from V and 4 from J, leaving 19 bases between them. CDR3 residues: CASSSLSAGPSYGYTF. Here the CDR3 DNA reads TGTGCCAGCAGTTCTTTGTCGGCAGGCCCGAGCTATGGCTACACCTTC.

CDR3 coding DNA: TGTGCCAGCAGTGACTCGACGGAGGGAGGCACAGATACGCAGTATTTT. Encoded protein: CASSDSTEGGTDTQYF. The chain recombines TRBV6-4 with TRBJ2-3; D perhaps matches TRBD2 (6 bases). With 0 bases removed from V and 1 base from J, the gap between germline ends came to 11 bases. Germline values: CDR1 MRHNA, CDR2 SNTAGT. The CDR3 loop spans 16 amino acids.

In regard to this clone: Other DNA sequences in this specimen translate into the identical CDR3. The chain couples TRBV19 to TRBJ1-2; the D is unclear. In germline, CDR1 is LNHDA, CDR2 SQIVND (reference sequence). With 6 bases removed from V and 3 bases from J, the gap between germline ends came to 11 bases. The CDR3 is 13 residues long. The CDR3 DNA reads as TGTGCCAGTAGCGAAACCGGGGACTATGGCTACACCTTC. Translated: CASSETGDYGYTF.

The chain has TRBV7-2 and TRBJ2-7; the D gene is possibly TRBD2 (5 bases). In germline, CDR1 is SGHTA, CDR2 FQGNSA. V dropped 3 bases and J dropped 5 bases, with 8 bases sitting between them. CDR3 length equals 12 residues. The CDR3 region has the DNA TGTGCCAGCAGCTTCGATAGCGACGAGCAGTACGTC. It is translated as CASSFDSDEQYV.

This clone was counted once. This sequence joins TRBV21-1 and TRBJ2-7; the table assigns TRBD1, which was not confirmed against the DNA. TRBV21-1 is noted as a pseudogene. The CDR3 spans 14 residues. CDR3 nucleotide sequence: TGTGCCAGCAGCAGGGGACAGGTATCCTACGAGCAGTACGTC. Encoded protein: CASSRGQVSYEQYV.

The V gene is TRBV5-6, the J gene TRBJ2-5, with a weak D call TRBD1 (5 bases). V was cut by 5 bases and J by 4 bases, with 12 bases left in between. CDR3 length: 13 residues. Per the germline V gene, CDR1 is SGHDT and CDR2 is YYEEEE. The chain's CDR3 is CASRTDLGETQYF. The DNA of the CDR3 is TGTGCCAGCAGGACAGATTTGGGAGAGACCCAGTACTTC.

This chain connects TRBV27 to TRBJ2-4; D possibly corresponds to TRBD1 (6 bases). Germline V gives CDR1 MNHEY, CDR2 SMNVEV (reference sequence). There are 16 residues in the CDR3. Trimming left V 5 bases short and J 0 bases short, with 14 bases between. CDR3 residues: CASSLRWGLAKNIQYF. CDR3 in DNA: TGTGCCAGCAGTCTGCGTTGGGGGCTAGCCAAAAACATTCAGTACTTC.

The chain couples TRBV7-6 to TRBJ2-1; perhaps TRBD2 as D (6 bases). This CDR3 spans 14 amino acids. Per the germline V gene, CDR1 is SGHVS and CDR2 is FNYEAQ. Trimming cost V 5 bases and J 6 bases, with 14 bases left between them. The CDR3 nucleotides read TGTGCCAGCAGCGGCGGGACTCTGTTCAATGAGCAGTTCTTC. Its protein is CASSGGTLFNEQFF.

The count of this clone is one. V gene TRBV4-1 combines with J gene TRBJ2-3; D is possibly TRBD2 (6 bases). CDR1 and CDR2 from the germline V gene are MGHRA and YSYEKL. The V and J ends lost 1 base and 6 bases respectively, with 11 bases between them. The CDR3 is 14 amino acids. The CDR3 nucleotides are TGCGCCAGCAGCCAAGTGGAGGGACTCGATACGCAGTATTTT. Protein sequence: CASSQVEGLDTQYF.

CDR3 nucleotides: TGTGCCAGCAGTGCCAGGGGTGGCGAGCAGTACTTC. The encoded protein is CASSARGGEQYF. The J gene is TRBJ2-7, the V gene TRBV27, with D perhaps TRBD1 (6 bases). Germline V gene lookup returns CDR1 MNHEY and CDR2 SMNVEV (reference sequence). CDR3 length equals 12 residues. Between the trimmed V and J ends, which lost 5 bases and 6 bases, there was a span of 11 bases.

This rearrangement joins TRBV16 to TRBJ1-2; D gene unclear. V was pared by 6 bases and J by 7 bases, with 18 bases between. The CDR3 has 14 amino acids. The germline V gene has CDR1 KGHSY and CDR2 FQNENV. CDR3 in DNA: TGTGCCAGCAGTCCCGGGGTGGCAAACGTTGGCTACACCTTC. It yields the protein CASSPGVANVGYTF. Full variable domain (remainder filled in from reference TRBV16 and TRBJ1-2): GEEVAQTPKHLVRGEGQKAKLYCAPIKGHSYVFWYQQVLKNEFKFLISFQNENVFDETGMPKERFSAKCLPNSPCSLEIQATKLEDSAVYFCASSPGVANVGYTFGSGTRLTVV.

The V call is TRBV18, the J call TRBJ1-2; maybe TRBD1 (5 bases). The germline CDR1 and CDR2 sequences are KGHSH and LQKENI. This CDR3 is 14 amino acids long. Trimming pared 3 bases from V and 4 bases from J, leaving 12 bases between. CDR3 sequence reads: CASSPGGDTYGYTF. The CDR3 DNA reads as TGTGCCAGCTCACCTGGAGGGGATACCTATGGCTACACCTTC.

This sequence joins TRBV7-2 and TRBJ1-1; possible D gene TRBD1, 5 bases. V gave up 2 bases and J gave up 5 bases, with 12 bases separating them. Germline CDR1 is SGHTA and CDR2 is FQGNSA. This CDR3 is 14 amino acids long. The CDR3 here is CASSLMGGSTEAFF. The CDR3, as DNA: TGTGCCAGCAGCTTAATGGGGGGATCGACTGAAGCTTTCTTT.